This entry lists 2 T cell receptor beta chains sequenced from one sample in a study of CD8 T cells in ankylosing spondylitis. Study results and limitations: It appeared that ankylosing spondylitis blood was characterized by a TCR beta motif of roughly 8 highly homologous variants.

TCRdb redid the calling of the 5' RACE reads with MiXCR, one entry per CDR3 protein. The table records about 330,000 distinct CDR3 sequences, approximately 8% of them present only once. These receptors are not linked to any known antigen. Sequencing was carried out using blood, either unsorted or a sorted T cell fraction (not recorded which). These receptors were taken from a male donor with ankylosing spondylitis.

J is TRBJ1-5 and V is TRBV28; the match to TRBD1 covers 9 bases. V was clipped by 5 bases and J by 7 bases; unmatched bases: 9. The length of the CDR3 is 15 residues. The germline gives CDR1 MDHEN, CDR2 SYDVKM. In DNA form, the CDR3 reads TGTGCCAGCAGTGTAGGACAGGGGAATTTACAGCCCCAGCATTTT. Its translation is CASSVGQGNLQPQHF.

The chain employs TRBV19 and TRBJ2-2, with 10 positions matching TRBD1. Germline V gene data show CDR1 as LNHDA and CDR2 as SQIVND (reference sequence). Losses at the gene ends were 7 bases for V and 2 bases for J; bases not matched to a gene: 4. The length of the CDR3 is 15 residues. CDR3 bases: TGTGCCAGTATTAGACAGGGGGCCAACACCGGGGAGCTGTTTTTT. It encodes CASIRQGANTGELFF.